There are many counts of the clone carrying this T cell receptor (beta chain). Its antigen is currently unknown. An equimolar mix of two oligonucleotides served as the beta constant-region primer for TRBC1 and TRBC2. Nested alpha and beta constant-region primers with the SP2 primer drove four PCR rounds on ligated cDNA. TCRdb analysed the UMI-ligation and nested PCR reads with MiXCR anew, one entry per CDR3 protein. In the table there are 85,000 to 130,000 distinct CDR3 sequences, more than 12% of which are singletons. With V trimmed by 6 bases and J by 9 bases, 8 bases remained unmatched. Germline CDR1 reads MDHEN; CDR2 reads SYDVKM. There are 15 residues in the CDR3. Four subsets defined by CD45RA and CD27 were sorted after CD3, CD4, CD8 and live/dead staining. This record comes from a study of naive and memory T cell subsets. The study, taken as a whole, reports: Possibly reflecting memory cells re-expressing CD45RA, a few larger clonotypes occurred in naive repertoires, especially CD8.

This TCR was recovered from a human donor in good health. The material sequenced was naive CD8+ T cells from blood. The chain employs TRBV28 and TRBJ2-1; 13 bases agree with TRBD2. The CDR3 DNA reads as TGTGCCAGCAGACCAACTAGCGGGGGGGCCAGTGAGCAGTTCTTC. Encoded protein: CASRPTSGGASEQFF.